This TCR beta chain was documented in a study of shared clonotypes between healthy human individuals. Turning to this clone: Other nucleotide sequences in the sample specify the same CDR3.

The CDR3 consists of 12 residues. Germline values: CDR1 SEHNR, CDR2 FQNEAQ (reference sequence). Trimming stripped 3 bases from V and 0 bases from J, with 3 bases between. Naive CD8 cells comprised CD45RO-negative, CCR7-positively selected cells, excluding terminally differentiated effector memory CD45RA+ cells. The assay was immunoSEQ multiplex PCR, and TCRdb's table has in-frame clones only and misses some. Here the sample spans about 2 million clones, approximately 94% being singletons. The chain joins TRBV7-9 to TRBJ2-7; D not certain. This clonotype was obtained from a man in his late teens or twenties in good health. Sequencing used naive CD8+ T cells sorted from blood. CDR3 loop: CASSFSSYEQYF. The CDR3 nucleotides are TGTGCCAGCAGCTTCAGCTCCTACGAGCAGTACTTC.